The clone carrying this TCR beta chain was recorded only once. Its matching antigen is unknown. This entry comes from a study of a mutant IDH1 vaccine in newly diagnosed glioma. On the study more broadly: The patients were given eight vaccinations, one each in weeks 1, 3, 5, 7, 11, 15, 19 and 23. Most had both radiotherapy and temozolomide beforehand; others had only one.

Time point described: week 23, last vaccination. A 20-mer mutant IDH1 peptide at 300 ug was injected subcutaneously with topical imiquimod. Patients carried new grade 3 or 4 IDH1-mutant astrocytomas lacking nuclear ATRX. Study-level results: Seemingly, pseudoprogression had no relation to changes in the top peripheral T cell clonotypes.

The method was immunoSEQ multiplex PCR; TCRdb's version includes in-frame clones alone and lacks a portion of them. The table records tens of thousands of clones, around 82% of them present only once. This TCR was recovered from a young man with glioma. This specimen consisted of PBMCs, obtained from a glioma patient whose treatment included an IDH1 peptide vaccine.

The CDR3 is CASSELSSLFF. CDR3 in DNA: TGTGCCAGCAGTGAACTAAGTAGTCTGTTTTTT. The V gene is TRBV6-1, the J gene TRBJ1-4; D is unresolved. With 2 bases removed from V and 14 bases from J, the gap between germline ends came to 9 bases. Per germline, CDR1 MNHNS and CDR2 SASEGT. This CDR3 comprises 11 residues.